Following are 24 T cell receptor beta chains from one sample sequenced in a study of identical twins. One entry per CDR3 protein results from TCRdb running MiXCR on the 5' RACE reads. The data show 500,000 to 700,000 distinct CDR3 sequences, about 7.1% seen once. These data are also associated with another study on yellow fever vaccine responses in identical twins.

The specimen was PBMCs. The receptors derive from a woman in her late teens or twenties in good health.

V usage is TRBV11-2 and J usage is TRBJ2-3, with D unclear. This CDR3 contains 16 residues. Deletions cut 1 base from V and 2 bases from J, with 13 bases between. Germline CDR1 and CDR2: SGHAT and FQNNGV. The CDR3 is CASSLGGQRITDTQYF. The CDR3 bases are TGTGCCAGCAGCTTAGGTGGTCAGAGGATCACAGATACGCAGTATTTT.

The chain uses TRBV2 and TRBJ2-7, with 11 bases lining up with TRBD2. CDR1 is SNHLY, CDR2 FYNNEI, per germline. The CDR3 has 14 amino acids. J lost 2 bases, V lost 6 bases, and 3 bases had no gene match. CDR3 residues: CASRGLADTYEQYF. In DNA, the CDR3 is TGTGCCAGCAGGGGACTAGCGGATACCTACGAGCAGTACTTC.

In DNA form, the CDR3 reads TGCAGTGCTAGGGGCGGTCCGGCAGTGGAAGCACCCGGACCCCGGGGAGAGACCCAGTACTTC. Amino acids: CSARGGPAVEAPGPRGETQYF. This chain uses TRBV20-1 with TRBJ2-5; D possibly corresponds to TRBD2 (5 bases). V lost 3 bases and J 4 bases, leaving 36 bases between the germline ends. Germline lookup yields CDR1 DFQATT and CDR2 SNEGSKA (reference sequence). This CDR3 is built from 21 residues.

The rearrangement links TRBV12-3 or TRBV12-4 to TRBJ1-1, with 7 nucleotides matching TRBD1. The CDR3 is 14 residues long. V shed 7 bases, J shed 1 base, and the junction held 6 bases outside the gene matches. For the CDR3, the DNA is TGTGCCAGCAAATCCCGACAGGGGAACACTGAAGCTTTCTTT. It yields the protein CASKSRQGNTEAFF.

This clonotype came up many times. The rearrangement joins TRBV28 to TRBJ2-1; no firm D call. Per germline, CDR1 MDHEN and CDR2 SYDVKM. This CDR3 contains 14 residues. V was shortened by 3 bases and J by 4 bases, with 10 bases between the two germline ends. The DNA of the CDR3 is TGTGCCAGCAGTTTGGACCTTTATTACAATGAGCAGTTCTTC. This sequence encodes CASSLDLYYNEQFF. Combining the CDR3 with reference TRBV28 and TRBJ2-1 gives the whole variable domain DVKVTQSSRYLVKRTGEKVFLECVQDMDHENMFWYRQDPGLGLRLIYFSYDVKMKEKGDIPEGYSVSREKKERFSLILESASTNQTSMYLCASSLDLYYNEQFFGPGTRLTVL.

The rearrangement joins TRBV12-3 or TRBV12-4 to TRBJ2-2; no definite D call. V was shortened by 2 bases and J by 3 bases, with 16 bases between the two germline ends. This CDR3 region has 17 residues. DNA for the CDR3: TGTGCCAGCAGTTTAAGGTGGGGTGGTGTAGACACCGGGGAGCTGTTTTTT. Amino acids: CASSLRWGGVDTGELFF.

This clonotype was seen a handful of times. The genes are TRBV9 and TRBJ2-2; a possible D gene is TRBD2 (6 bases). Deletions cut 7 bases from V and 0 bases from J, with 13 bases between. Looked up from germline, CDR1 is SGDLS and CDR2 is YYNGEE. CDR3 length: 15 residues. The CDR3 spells CASGFRGTNTGELFF. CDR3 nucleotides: TGTGCCAGCGGCTTCCGGGGGACGAACACCGGGGAGCTGTTTTTT.

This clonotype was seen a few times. CDR3: CATARDYQETQYF. The CDR3 nucleotides read TGTGCCACCGCCCGGGACTACCAAGAGACCCAGTACTTC. The rearrangement joins TRBV10-3 to TRBJ2-5; D possibly corresponds to TRBD2 (6 bases). This CDR3 has 13 residues. V was clipped by 10 bases and J by 0 bases, with 12 bases between them. The germline gives CDR1 ENHRY, CDR2 SYGVKD.

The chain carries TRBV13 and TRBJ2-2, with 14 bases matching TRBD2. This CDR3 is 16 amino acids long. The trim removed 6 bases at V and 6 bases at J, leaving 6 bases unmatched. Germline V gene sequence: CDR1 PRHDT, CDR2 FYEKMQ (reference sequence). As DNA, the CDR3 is TGTGCCAGCAGACGACTAGCGGGAGGGGAGGCCGGGGAGCTGTTTTTT. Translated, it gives CASRRLAGGEAGELFF.

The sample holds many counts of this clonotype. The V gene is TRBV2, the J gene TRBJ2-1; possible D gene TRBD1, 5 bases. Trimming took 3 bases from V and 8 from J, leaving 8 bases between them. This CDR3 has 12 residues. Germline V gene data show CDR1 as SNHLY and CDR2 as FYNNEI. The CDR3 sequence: CASSDRAYEQFF. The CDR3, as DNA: TGTGCCAGCAGTGACAGGGCGTATGAGCAGTTCTTC. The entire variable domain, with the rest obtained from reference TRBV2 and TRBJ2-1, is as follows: EPEVTQTPSHQVTQMGQEVILRCVPISNHLYFYWYRQILGQKVEFLVSFYNNEISEKSEIFDDQFSVERPDGSNFTLKIRSTKLEDSAMYFCASSDRAYEQFFGPGTRLTVL.

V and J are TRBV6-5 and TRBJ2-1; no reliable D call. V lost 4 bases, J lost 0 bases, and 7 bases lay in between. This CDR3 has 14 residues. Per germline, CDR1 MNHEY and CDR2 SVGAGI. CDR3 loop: CASSSESSYNEQFF. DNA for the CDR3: TGTGCCAGCAGTTCCGAGAGCTCCTACAATGAGCAGTTCTTC.

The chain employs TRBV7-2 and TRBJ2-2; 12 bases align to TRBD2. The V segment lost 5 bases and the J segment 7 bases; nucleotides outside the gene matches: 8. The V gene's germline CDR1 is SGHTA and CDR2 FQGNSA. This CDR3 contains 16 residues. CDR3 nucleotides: TGTGCCAGCAGCAGGACTAGCGGGGAAAAAAACGGGGAGCTGTTTTTT. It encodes CASSRTSGEKNGELFF.

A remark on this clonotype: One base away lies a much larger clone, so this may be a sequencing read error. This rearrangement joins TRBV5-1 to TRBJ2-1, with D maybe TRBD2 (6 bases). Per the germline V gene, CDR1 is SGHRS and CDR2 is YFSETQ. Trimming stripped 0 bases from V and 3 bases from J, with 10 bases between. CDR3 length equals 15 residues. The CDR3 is CASSLVGLDYNEQFF. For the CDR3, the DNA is TGCGCCAGCAGCTTGGTGGGACTTGACTACAATGAGCAGTTCTTC.

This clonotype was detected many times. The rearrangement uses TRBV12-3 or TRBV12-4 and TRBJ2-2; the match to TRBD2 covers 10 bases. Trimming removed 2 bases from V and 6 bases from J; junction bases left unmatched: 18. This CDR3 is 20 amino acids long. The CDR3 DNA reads TGTGCCAGCAGTTTACCCCGGCCTTCTAGCGGGAGTTTGTCATCCGGGGAGCTGTTTTTT. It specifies CASSLPRPSSGSLSSGELFF.

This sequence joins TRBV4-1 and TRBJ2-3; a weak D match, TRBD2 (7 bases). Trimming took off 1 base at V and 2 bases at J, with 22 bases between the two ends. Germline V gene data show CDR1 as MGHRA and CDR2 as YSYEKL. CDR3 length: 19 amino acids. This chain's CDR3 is CASSQVYLVGGGSTDTQYF. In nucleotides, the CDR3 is TGCGCCAGCAGCCAAGTTTATCTCGTAGGGGGGGGATCCACAGATACGCAGTATTTT.

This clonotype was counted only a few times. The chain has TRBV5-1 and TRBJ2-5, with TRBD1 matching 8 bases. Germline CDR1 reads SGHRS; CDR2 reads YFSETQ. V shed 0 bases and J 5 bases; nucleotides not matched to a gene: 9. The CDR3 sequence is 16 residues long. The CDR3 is CASSLVGTGVSETQYF. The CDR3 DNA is TGCGCCAGCAGCTTGGTTGGGACAGGAGTCTCGGAGACCCAGTACTTC.

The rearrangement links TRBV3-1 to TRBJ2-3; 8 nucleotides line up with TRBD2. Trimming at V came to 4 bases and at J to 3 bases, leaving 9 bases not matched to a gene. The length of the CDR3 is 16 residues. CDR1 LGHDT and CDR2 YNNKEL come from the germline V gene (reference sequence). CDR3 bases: TGTGCCAGCAGCCCAAGGCCCGGCGGGGGGACAGATACGCAGTATTTT. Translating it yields CASSPRPGGGTDTQYF.

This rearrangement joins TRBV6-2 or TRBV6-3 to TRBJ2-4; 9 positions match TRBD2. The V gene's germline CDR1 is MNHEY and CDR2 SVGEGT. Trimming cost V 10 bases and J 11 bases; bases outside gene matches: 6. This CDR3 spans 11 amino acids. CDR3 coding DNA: TGTGCCACCCGGACTAGCGTAGTTCAGTACTTC. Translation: CATRTSVVQYF.

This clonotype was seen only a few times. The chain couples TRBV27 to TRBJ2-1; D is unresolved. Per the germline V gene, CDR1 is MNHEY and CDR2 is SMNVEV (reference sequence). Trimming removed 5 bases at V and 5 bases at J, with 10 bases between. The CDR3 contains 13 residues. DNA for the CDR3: TGTGCCAGCAGTCCTCTCCCGAACAATGAGCAGTTCTTC. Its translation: CASSPLPNNEQFF.

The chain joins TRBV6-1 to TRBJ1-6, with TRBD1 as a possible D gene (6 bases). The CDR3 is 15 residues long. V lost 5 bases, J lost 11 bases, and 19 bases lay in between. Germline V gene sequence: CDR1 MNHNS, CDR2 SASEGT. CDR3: CASSIGEGGTAPLHF. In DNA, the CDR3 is TGTGCCAGCAGTATCGGGGAAGGGGGTACTGCACCCCTCCACTTT.

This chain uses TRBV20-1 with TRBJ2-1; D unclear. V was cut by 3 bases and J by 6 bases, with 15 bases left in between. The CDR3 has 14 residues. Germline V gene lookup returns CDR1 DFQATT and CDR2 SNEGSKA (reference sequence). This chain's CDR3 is CSASRLRSRNEQFF. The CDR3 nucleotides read TGCAGTGCTAGTCGTCTTAGATCTCGCAATGAGCAGTTCTTC.

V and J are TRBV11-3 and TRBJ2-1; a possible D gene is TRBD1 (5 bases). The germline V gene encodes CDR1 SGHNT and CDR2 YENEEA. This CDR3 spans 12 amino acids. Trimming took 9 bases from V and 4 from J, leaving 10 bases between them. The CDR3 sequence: CASTDSYNEQFF. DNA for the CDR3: TGTGCCAGTACTGACAGTTACAATGAGCAGTTCTTC.

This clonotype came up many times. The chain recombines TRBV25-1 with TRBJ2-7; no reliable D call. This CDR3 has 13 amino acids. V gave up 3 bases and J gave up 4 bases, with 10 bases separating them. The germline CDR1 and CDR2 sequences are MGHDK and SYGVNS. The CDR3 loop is CASSDSPAYEQYF. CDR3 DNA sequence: TGTGCCAGCAGTGATTCACCAGCATACGAGCAGTACTTC.

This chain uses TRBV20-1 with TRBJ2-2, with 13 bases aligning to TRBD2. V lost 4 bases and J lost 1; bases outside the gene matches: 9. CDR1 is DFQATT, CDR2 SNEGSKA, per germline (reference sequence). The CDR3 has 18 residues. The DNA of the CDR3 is TGCAGTGCTAACTGGACTAGCGGGAGTAAAGGGAACACCGGGGAGCTGTTTTTT. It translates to CSANWTSGSKGNTGELFF.